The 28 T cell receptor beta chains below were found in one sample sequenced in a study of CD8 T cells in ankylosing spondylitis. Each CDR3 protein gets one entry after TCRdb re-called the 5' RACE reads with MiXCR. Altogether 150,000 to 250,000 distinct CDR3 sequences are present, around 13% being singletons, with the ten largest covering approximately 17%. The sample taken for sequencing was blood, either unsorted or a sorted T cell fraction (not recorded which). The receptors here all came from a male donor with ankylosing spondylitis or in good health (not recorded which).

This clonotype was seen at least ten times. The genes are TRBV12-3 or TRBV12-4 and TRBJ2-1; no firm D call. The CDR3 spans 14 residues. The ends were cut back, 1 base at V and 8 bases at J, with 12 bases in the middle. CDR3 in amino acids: CASSLVSVVDEQFF. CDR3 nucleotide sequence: TGTGCCAGCAGTTTAGTAAGCGTCGTGGATGAGCAGTTCTTC.

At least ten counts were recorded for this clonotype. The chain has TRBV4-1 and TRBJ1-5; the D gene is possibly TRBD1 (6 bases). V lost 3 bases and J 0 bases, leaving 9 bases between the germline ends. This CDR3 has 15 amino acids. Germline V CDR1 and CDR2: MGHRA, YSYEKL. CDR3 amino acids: CASSQIQGSNQPQHF. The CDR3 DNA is TGCGCCAGCAGCCAGATACAGGGTAGCAATCAGCCCCAGCATTTT.

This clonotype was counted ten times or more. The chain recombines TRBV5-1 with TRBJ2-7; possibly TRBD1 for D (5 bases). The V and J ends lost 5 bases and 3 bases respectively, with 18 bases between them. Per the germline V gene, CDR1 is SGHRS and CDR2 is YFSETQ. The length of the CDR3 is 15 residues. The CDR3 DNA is TGCGCCAGCAGGGATCAGATAGGGGATAACTACGAGCAGTACTTC. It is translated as CASRDQIGDNYEQYF.

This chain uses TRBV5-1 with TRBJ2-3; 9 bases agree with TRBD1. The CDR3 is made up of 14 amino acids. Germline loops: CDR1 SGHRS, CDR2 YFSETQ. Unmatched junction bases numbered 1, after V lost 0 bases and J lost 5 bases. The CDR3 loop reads CASSLGTGEDTQYF. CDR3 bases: TGCGCCAGCAGCTTGGGGACAGGGGAAGATACGCAGTATTTT. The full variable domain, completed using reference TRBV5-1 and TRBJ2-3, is KAGVTQTPRYLIKTRGQQVTLSCSPISGHRSVSWYQQTPGQGLQFLFEYFSETQRNKGNFPGRFSGRQFSNSRSEMNVSTLELGDSALYLCASSLGTGEDTQYFGPGTRLTVL.

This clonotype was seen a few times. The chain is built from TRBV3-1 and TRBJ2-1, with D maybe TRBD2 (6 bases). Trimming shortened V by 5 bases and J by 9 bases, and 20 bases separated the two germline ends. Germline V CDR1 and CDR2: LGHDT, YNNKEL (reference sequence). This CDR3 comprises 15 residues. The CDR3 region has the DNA TGTGCCAGCAGCTTCGGGGAAGCGGGTTGGACTGAGCAGTTCTTC. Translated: CASSFGEAGWTEQFF.

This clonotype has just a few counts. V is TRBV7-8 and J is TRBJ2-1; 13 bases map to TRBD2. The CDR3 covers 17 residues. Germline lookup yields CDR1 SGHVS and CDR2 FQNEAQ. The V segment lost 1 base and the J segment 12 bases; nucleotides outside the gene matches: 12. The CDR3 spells CASSLVGGTSGIKGQFF. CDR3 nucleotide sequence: TGTGCCAGCAGCTTAGTGGGGGGGACTAGCGGGATAAAAGGGCAGTTCTTC.

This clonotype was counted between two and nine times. The CDR3 region is CSVDPDTGELFF. CDR3 nucleotide sequence: TGCAGCGTTGATCCCGACACCGGGGAGCTGTTTTTT. The gene calls are TRBV29-1 and TRBJ2-2, with unresolved D. Trimming removed 3 bases from V and 3 bases from J, with 5 bases in between. The CDR3 covers 12 residues. CDR1 and CDR2 (germline): SQVTM, ANQGSEA.

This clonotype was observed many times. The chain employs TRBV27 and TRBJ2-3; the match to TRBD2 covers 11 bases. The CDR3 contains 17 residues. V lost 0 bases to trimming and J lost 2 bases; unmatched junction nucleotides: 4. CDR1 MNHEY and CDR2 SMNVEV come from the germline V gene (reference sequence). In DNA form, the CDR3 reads TGTGCCAGCAGTTTATCTAGCGGGAGGGCCCCCACAGATACGCAGTATTTT. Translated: CASSLSSGRAPTDTQYF.

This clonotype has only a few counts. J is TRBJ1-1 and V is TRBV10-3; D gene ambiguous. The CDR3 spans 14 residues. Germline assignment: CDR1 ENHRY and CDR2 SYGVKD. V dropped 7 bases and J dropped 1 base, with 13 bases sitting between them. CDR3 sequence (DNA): TGTGCCATCAAGGACCCCTCTGGGAACACTGAAGCTTTCTTT. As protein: CAIKDPSGNTEAFF.

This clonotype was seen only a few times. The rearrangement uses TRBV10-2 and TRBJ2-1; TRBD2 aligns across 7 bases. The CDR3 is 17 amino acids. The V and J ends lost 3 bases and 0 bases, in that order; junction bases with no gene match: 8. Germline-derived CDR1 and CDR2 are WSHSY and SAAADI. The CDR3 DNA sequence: TGCGCCAGCAGTGACCCCTTACTAGCGAGCTCCTACAATGAGCAGTTCTTC. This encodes CASSDPLLASSYNEQFF.

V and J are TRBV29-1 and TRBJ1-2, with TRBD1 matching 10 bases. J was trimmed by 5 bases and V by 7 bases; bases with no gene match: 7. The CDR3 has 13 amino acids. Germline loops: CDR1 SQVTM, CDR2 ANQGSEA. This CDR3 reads CSAGTGARYGYTF. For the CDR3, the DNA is TGCAGCGCTGGGACAGGGGCGAGGTATGGCTACACCTTC.

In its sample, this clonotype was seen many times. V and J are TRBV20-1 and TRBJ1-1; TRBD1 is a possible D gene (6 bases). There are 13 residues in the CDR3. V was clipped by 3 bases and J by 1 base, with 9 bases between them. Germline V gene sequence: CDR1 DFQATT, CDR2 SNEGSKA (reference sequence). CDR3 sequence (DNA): TGCAGTGCTAGTGAGGGGGGGAACACTGAAGCTTTCTTT. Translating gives CSASEGGNTEAFF.

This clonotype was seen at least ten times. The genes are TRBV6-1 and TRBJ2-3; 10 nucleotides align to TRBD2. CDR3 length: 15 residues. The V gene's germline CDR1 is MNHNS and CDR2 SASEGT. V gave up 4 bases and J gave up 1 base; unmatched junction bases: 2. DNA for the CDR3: TGTGCCAGCAGTGTCCTAGCGGGGGGCACAGATACGCAGTATTTT. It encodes CASSVLAGGTDTQYF.

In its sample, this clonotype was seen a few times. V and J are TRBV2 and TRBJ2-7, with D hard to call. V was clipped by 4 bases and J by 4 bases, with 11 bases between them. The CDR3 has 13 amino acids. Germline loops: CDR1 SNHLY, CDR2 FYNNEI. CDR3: CASSVGRLYEQYF. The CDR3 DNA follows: TGTGCCAGCAGTGTCGGCAGGCTTTACGAGCAGTACTTC.

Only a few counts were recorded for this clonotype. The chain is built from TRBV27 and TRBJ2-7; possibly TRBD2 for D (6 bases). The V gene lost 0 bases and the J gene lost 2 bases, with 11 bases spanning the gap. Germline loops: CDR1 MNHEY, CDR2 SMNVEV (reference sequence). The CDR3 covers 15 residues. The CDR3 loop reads CASSLSLAPTYEQYF. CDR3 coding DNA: TGTGCCAGCAGTTTATCGCTAGCGCCAACCTACGAGCAGTACTTC.

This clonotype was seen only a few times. The CDR3 spells CASRFTGKSSYNEQFF. The CDR3 DNA reads as TGTGCCAGTAGGTTCACAGGGAAAAGCTCCTACAATGAGCAGTTCTTC. The chain is built from TRBV19 and TRBJ2-1; D is possibly TRBD1 (6 bases). The germline V gene has CDR1 LNHDA and CDR2 SQIVND (reference sequence). Deletions cut 6 bases from V and 0 bases from J, with 15 bases between. The CDR3 spans 16 residues.

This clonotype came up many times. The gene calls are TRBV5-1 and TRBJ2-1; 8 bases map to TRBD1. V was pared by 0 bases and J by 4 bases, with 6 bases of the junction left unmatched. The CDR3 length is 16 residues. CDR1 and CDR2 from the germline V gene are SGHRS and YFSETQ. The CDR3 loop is CASSLGQGTPYNEQFF. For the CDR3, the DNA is TGCGCCAGCAGCTTGGGACAGGGGACTCCATACAATGAGCAGTTCTTC.

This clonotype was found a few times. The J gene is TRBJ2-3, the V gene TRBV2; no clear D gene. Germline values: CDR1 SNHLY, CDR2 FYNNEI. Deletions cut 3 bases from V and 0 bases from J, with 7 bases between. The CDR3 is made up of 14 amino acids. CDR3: CASSEGQSTDTQYF. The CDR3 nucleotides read TGTGCCAGCAGTGAGGGTCAGAGCACAGATACGCAGTATTTT.

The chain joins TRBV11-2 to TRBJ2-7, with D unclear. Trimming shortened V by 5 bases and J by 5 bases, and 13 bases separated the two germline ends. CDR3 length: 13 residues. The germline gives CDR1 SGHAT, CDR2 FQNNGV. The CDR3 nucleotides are TGTGCCAGCAGCGCTACCTGGAGTGACGAGCAGTACTTC. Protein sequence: CASSATWSDEQYF.

The CDR3 spells CSARDGADTQYF. Written as DNA, the CDR3 is TGCAGTGCTAGAGATGGGGCAGATACGCAGTATTTT. The chain joins TRBV20-1 to TRBJ2-3; no reliable D call. The CDR3 length is 12 residues. Trimming took off 0 bases at V and 4 bases at J, with 5 bases between the two ends. Germline V gene data show CDR1 as DFQATT and CDR2 as SNEGSKA (reference sequence).

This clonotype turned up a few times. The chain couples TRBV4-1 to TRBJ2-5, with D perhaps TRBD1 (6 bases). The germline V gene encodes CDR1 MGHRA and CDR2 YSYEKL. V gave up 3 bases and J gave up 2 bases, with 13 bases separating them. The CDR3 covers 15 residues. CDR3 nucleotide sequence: TGCGCCAGCAGCCAGTACGGACAGATTCAAGAGACCCAGTACTTC. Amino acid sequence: CASSQYGQIQETQYF.

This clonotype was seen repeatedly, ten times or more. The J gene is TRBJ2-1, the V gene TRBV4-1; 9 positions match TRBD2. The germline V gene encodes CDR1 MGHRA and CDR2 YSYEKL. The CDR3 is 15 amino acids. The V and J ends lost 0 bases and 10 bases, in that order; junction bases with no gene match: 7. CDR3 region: CASSQDQGLATEQFF. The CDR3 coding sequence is TGCGCCAGCAGCCAAGATCAGGGACTAGCCACGGAGCAGTTCTTC.

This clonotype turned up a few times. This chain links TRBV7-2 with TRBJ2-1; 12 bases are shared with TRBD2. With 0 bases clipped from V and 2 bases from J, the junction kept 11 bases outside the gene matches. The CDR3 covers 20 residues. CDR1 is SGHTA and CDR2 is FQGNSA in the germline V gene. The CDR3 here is CASSLALIPLAGGPYNEQFF. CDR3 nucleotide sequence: TGTGCCAGCAGCTTAGCGCTAATCCCTCTAGCGGGGGGGCCCTACAATGAGCAGTTCTTC.

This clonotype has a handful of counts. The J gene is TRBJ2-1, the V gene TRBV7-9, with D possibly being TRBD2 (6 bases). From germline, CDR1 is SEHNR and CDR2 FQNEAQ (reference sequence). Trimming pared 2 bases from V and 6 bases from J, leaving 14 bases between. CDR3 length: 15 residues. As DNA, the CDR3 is TGTGCCAGCAGCTTAACGGGACTTTCTCCCAATGAGCAGTTCTTC. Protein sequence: CASSLTGLSPNEQFF.

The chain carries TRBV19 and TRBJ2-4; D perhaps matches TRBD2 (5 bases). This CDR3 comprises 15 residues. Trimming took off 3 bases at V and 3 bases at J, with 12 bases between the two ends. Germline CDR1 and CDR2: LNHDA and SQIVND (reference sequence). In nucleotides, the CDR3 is TGTGCCAGTAGTATCGACTGGGCGGGCAAAAACATTCAGTACTTC. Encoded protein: CASSIDWAGKNIQYF.

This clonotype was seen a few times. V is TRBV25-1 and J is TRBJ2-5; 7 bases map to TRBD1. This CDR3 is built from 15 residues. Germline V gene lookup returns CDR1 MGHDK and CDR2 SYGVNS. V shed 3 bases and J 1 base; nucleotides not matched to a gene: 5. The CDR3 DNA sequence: TGTGCCAGCAGTGAGTGGGACAGCACCCAAGAGACCCAGTACTTC. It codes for CASSEWDSTQETQYF.

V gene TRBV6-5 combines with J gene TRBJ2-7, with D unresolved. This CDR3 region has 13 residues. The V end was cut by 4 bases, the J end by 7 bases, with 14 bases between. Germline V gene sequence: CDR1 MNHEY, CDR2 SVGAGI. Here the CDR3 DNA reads TGTGCCAGCAGTTTCCAGCCCTACGTTGAGCAGTACTTC. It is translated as CASSFQPYVEQYF.

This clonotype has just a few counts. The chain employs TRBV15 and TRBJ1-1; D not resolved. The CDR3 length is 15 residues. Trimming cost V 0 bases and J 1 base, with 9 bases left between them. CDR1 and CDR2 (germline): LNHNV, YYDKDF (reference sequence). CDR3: CATSRDGRQNTEAFF. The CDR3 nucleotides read TGTGCCACCAGCAGAGATGGACGGCAGAACACTGAAGCTTTCTTT.